This record concerns one TCR beta chain sequence. These data originate in a study of T cell repertoires in cytomegalovirus infection. For the study at large: Indications came from public TCR beta signatures; they pointed to CMV infection and to a matching HLA type.

TCRdb used MiXCR to reprocess the reads, holding one entry per CDR3 protein. The sample carries 100,000 to 150,000 distinct CDR3 sequences, 7% to 10% recorded once. CDR1 is MNHEY, CDR2 SVGAGI, per germline. The CDR3 runs 15 residues. The V gene lost 4 bases and the J gene lost 4 bases, with 16 bases spanning the gap. The source of this sequence is a human donor in good health (CMV status not recorded). Some clones in this sample may be carry-over from other donors' samples. The chain recombines TRBV6-5 with TRBJ1-1, with D possibly TRBD1 on 5 matching bases. Input material: PBMCs. This CDR3 is CASSSGTEGFTEAFF. In DNA, the CDR3 is TGTGCCAGCAGTTCCGGGACGGAAGGCTTCACTGAAGCTTTCTTT.